This T cell receptor (beta chain) is from a study of T-cell reconstitution after alpha-beta-depleted transplantation in children. Whole-study results and caveats: Reported findings indicate that, about two months after transplant, alpha-beta T cells came from several hundred expanded clones, which were derived from non-depleted graft cells. TCRbeta diversity was high at day 60 in some patients (a result of surviving recipient T cells and thymic progenitors). By one year post-transplant, T-cell counts and diversity largely arose from T cells that were newly produced.

The TCRbeta library incorporated unique molecular identifiers. MiXCR, run by TCRdb on the PCR reads, gives a single entry per CDR3 protein. The sample holds roughly 180,000 distinct CDR3 sequences; over 8.5% are singletons and the top ten take about 13%. With regard to this clonotype: The antigen is undetermined.

The germline CDR1 and CDR2 sequences are SGHTA and FQGNSA. The ends were cut back, 4 bases at V and 3 bases at J, with 8 bases in the middle. The CDR3 consists of 13 residues. This receptor was taken from a boy aged 2 to 9 with acute myeloid leukemia, due to receive a stem cell transplant. The input for sequencing was PBMCs, taken before TCRalphabeta/CD19-depleted stem cell transplant. The V gene is TRBV7-2, the J gene TRBJ2-3; D not certain. For the CDR3, the DNA is TGTGCCAGCAGCTGGACCCTAACAGATACGCAGTATTTT. This gives the protein CASSWTLTDTQYF. The full variable domain, its missing parts supplied by reference TRBV7-2 and TRBJ2-3, is GAGVSQSPSNKVTEKGKDVELRCDPISGHTALYWYRQSLGQGLEFLIYFQGNSAPDKSGLPSDRFSAERTGGSVSTLTIQRTQQEDSAVYLCASSWTLTDTQYFGPGTRLTVL.